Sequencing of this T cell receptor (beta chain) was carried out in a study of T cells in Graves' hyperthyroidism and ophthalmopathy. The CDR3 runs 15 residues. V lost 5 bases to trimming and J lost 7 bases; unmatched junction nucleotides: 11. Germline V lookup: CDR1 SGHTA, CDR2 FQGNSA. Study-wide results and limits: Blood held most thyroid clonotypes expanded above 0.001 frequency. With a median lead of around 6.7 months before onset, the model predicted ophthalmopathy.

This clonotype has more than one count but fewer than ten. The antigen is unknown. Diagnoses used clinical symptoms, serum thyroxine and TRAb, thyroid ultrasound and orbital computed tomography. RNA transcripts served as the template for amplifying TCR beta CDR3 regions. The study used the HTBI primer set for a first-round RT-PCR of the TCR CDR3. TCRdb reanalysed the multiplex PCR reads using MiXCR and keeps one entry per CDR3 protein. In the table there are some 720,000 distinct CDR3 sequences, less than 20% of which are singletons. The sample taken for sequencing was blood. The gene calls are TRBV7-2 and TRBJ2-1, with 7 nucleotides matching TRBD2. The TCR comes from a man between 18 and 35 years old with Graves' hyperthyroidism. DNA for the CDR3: TGTGCCAGCAGCCAACTAGCGTCCTCAACTAATGAGCAGTTCTTC. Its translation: CASSQLASSTNEQFF.